Listed below are T cell receptor beta chains from one sample, sequenced in a study of blood T cell repertoires in COVID-19. The table came from immunoSEQ multiplex PCR; TCRdb's copy has only in-frame clones and leaves some out. Of about 210,000 clones listed, approximately 85% were seen once; the top ten hold about 2.5%. The sequenced material came from peripheral blood. These receptors were obtained from a woman in her seventies with COVID-19, enrolled during active disease. CDR3s include the opening cysteine and the closing phenylalanine or tryptophan. D genes are given only for firm matches. A row's size may be missing; if present it is once, few, many or a size class.

J gene | V gene | D gene | clone size | CDR3 length | CDR3 DNA | CDR3 protein
TRBJ1-5 | TRBV6-2/TRBV6-3 | TRBD1 | - | 15 | TGTGCCAGCAGTTATCAAACAGGGGGCTCGGGGCCCCAGCATTTT | CASSYQTGGSGPQHF
TRBJ2-7 | TRBV27 | TRBD1 | - | 13 | TGTGCCAGCAGTTTTGGGACAGTCCTCGAGCAGTACTTC | CASSFGTVLEQYF
TRBJ1-1 | TRBV11-3 | - | - | 15 | TGTGCCAGCAGCTTACGAGGGGGAAGAAACACTGAAGCTTTCTTT | CASSLRGGRNTEAFF
TRBJ2-2 | TRBV14 | - | - | 15 | TGTGCCAGCAGCCAAAAAAACAGGGCGACCGGGGAGCTGTTTTTT | CASSQKNRATGELFF
TRBJ1-2 | TRBV12-3/TRBV12-4 | - | - | 13 | TGTGCCAGCAGCATGACAGAAAACTATGGCTACACCTTC | CASSMTENYGYTF
TRBJ2-7 | TRBV7-2 | - | few | 15 | TGTGCCAGCAGCTTAGGACCGCGAGGGAACTACGAGCAGTACTTC | CASSLGPRGNYEQYF
TRBJ1-1 | TRBV6-5 | - | - | 12 | TGTGCCAGCAGTTATATGAGGACTGAAGCTTTCTTT | CASSYMRTEAFF
TRBJ1-1 | TRBV24-1 | TRBD1 | - | 14 | TGTGCCACCTCAACAGGGGGGAACTTAGCTGAAGCTTTCTTT | CATSTGGNLAEAFF
TRBJ1-2 | TRBV15 | - | - | 15 | TGTGCCACCAGCAGAGATCTCAGGGATTATTATGGCTACACCTTC | CATSRDLRDYYGYTF
TRBJ1-6 | TRBV5-6 | - | - | 15 | TGTGCCAGCAGCTTGGGGAGCTCCTATAATTCACCCCTCCACTTT | CASSLGSSYNSPLHF
TRBJ1-4 | TRBV7-2 | TRBD1 | - | 15 | TGTGCCAGCAGCTTAGAGGACAGGGGGAATGAAAAACTGTTTTTT | CASSLEDRGNEKLFF
TRBJ1-4 | TRBV6-5 | TRBD1 | - | 14 | TGTGCCAGCAATTCTCAGGGGGTTGGCGAAAAACTGTTTTTT | CASNSQGVGEKLFF
TRBJ1-1 | TRBV6-2/TRBV6-3 | TRBD1 | - | 13 | TGTGCCAGCAGTTACCCGGACAGGGGTGAAGCTTTCTTT | CASSYPDRGEAFF
TRBJ1-1 | TRBV5-4 | TRBD1 | - | 15 | TGTGCCAGCCCTGGACAGGTTTCTGGGAACACTGAAGCTTTCTTT | CASPGQVSGNTEAFF
TRBJ2-1 | TRBV12-3/TRBV12-4 | TRBD2 | - | 13 | TGTGCCAGCAGTGAGGGACTAGCGGGAGGGGGGTTCTTC | CASSEGLAGGGFF
TRBJ1-2 | TRBV30 | - | - | 14 | TGTGCCTCGAGCTGGGGAGGGGGGTTCGGCGGCTACACCTTC | CASSWGGGFGGYTF
TRBJ2-7 | TRBV9 | TRBD1 | - | 14 | TGTGCCAGCAGCGTAGATGGGACAGATCTTGAGCAGTACTTC | CASSVDGTDLEQYF
TRBJ1-2 | TRBV14 | - | - | 16 | TGTGCCAGCAGCCAGGGGGACACCTACCCGATCTATGGCTACACCTTC | CASSQGDTYPIYGYTF
TRBJ1-1 | TRBV28 | TRBD1 | - | 16 | TGTGCCAGCAGTCCCTCACAGGGGTGGGGGAACACTGAAGCTTTCTTT | CASSPSQGWGNTEAFF
TRBJ1-1 | TRBV19 | - | - | 16 | TGTGCCAGTAGTATCAGGTTCGGGGGGCAGAACACTGAAGCTTTCTTT | CASSIRFGGQNTEAFF
TRBJ1-5 | TRBV7-9 | TRBD1 | - | 14 | TGTGCCAGCAGCTCGGGACAGCTGGATCAGCCCCAGCATTTT | CASSSGQLDQPQHF
TRBJ2-7 | TRBV7-2 | TRBD2 | - | 16 | TGTGCCAGCAGCTTCACAGCCCAAGCGGGAGGGTCCGAGCAGTACTTC | CASSFTAQAGGSEQYF
TRBJ1-6 | TRBV30 | - | - | 15 | TGTGCCTGGAGTGTACGCACAAATTATAATTCACCCCTCCACTTT | CAWSVRTNYNSPLHF
TRBJ2-7 | TRBV6-6 | TRBD2 | - | 15 | TGTGCCAGCAGTTACCCTAGCGGGAGGGGCAACGAGCAGTACTTC | CASSYPSGRGNEQYF
TRBJ1-2 | TRBV6-6 | - | - | 13 | TGTGCCAGCAGTCCGGGGGAATGGACAGGCTACACCTTC | CASSPGEWTGYTF
TRBJ1-5 | TRBV28 | - | - | 16 | TGTGCCAGCAGTTTCGTTACAGGGCTTAGCAATCAGCCCCAGCATTTT | CASSFVTGLSNQPQHF
TRBJ2-1 | TRBV25-1 | - | - | 18 | TGTGCCAGCAGTGAATACGGTGGGAGCGGAGACTCCTACAATGAGCAGTTCTTC | CASSEYGGSGDSYNEQFF
TRBJ2-1 | TRBV11-3 | - | - | 16 | TGTGCCAGCAGCTTAGGGCGGGCTAGCTCCTACAATGAGCAGTTCTTC | CASSLGRASSYNEQFF
TRBJ1-2 | TRBV11-2 | TRBD1 | - | 15 | TGTGCCAGCAGCTTGGGTTGGGACAGGGATCGTGGCTACACCTTC | CASSLGWDRDRGYTF
TRBJ2-7 | TRBV18 | TRBD2 | - | 15 | TGTGCCAGCTCATCCACCGCGGGAGGAAATTACGAGCAGTACTTC | CASSSTAGGNYEQYF
TRBJ1-4 | TRBV6-2/TRBV6-3 | - | - | 14 | TGTGCCAGCAGTACGGGGGGCTCTAATGAAAAACTGTTTTTT | CASSTGGSNEKLFF
TRBJ1-4 | TRBV19 | - | - | 16 | TGTGCCAGTAGTTGGGGCGGGGGTGCAACTAATGAAAAACTGTTTTTT | CASSWGGGATNEKLFF
TRBJ2-5 | TRBV20-1 | - | - | 14 | TGCAGTGCTAGTGGACAGATAATCCAAGAGACCCAGTACTTC | CSASGQIIQETQYF
TRBJ1-2 | TRBV4-2 | - | once | 15 | TGTGCCAGCAGCCAAGAAACTGTATTTAACTATGGCTACACCTTC | CASSQETVFNYGYTF
TRBJ2-5 | TRBV30 | TRBD1 | - | 17 | TGTGCCTGGAGTTTTGGTTGGGGGACAGGGGGTCGAGAGACCCAGTACTTC | CAWSFGWGTGGRETQYF
TRBJ2-3 | TRBV10-3 | TRBD2 | - | 15 | TGTGCCATCCGAGGGGAAGCGGGAATCCCAGATACGCAGTATTTT | CAIRGEAGIPDTQYF
TRBJ1-1 | TRBV11-2 | - | - | 17 | TGTGCCAGCAGCTTAGGTATATGGGAGGGGATAAGGACTGAAGCTTTCTTT | CASSLGIWEGIRTEAFF
TRBJ2-4 | TRBV4-1 | TRBD1 | - | 17 | TGCGCCAGCAGCCAAGATCAGGGACAGGGGGCGGGGGAGATTCAGTACTTC | CASSQDQGQGAGEIQYF
TRBJ2-7 | TRBV12-3/TRBV12-4 | TRBD1 | once | 13 | TGTGCCAGCAGTTTTCAGGGGGCCTACGAGCAGTACTTC | CASSFQGAYEQYF
TRBJ1-5 | TRBV6-2/TRBV6-3 | TRBD1 | - | 15 | TGTGCCAGCAGCAAGGACAGGGGGTCCTATCAGCCCCAGCATTTT | CASSKDRGSYQPQHF
TRBJ1-1 | TRBV7-2 | - | - | 14 | TGTGCCAGCAGTCAACAGGGATTGAACACTGAAGCTTTCTTT | CASSQQGLNTEAFF
TRBJ1-5 | TRBV11-1 | - | - | 19 | TGTGCCAGCAGCTTAGCTAGGGGGACCCAACGAGATAGCAATCAGCCCCAGCATTTT | CASSLARGTQRDSNQPQHF
TRBJ2-5 | TRBV7-8 | TRBD1 | - | 12 | TGTGCCAGCAGTTCCGACAGGGCCTCCATGTACTTC | CASSSDRASMYF
TRBJ2-7 | TRBV5-5 | TRBD1 | - | 15 | TGTGCCAGCAGAAGACAAGGGACAGACCCTTACGAGCAGTACTTC | CASRRQGTDPYEQYF
TRBJ2-2 | TRBV27 | TRBD2 | once | 21 | TGTGCCAGCAGTTTACAATTCCCCGGGACTAGCGGGGGGCAGAACACCGGGGAGCTGTTTTTT | CASSLQFPGTSGGQNTGELFF
TRBJ1-2 | TRBV19 | - | - | 12 | TGTGCCAGTAGTATACGGACACATGGCTACACCTTC | CASSIRTHGYTF
TRBJ1-1 | TRBV4-2 | TRBD1 | - | 18 | TGTGCCAGCAGCCAAGCGGGTGAATTCGGGACAGAAGACACTGAAGCTTTCTTT | CASSQAGEFGTEDTEAFF
TRBJ1-1 | TRBV10-3 | TRBD1 | - | 14 | TGTGCCATCAGTCAGGCAGGGGGCATCACTGAAGCTTTCTTT | CAISQAGGITEAFF
TRBJ2-7 | TRBV4-3 | TRBD2 | - | 18 | TGCGCCAGCAGCCAAGAAATTTGGTCTAGCGGGTTACCCTACGAGCAGTACTTC | CASSQEIWSSGLPYEQYF
TRBJ2-2 | TRBV11-2 | - | - | 16 | TGTGCCAGCAGCTTAGTTGGAGGGACCGACACCGGGGAGCTGTTTTTT | CASSLVGGTDTGELFF
TRBJ2-1 | TRBV7-3 | TRBD2 | once | 16 | TGTGCCAGCAGCTTAGGGACTAGCGGGGGGGAACATGGCCAGTTCTTC | CASSLGTSGGEHGQFF
TRBJ2-1 | TRBV7-3 | TRBD2 | - | 15 | TGTGCCAGCAGCTTAACCGGGGGGTCCTACAATGAGCAGTTCTTC | CASSLTGGSYNEQFF
TRBJ2-1 | TRBV24-1 | - | - | 17 | TGTGCCACCAGTGATCCCCGAGGCGGCAGCTCCTACAATGAGCAGTTCTTC | CATSDPRGGSSYNEQFF
TRBJ1-1 | TRBV4-1 | - | - | 15 | TGCGCCAGCAGCCCCCTTTTCCGCGGAGGTTCCTTTGCTTTCTTT | CASSPLFRGGSFAFF
TRBJ2-1 | TRBV5-4 | - | - | 14 | TGTGCCAGCAGCCCGCCGGGTCGGTACAATGAGCAGTTCTTC | CASSPPGRYNEQFF
TRBJ1-1 | TRBV19 | TRBD1 | - | 14 | TGTGCCAGTAGTACCAGGGGGGAAGGCACTGAAGCTTTCTTT | CASSTRGEGTEAFF
TRBJ1-5 | TRBV19 | - | - | 14 | TGTGCCAGTAGTACCAGGGGTATCAATCAGCCCCAGCATTTT | CASSTRGINQPQHF